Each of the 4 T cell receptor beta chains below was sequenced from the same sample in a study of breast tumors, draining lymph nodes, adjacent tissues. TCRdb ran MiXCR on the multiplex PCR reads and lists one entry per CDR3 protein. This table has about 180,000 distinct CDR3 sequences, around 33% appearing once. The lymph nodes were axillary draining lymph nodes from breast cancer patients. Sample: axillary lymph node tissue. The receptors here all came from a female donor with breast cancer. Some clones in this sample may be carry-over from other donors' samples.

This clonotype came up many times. The CDR3 region is CASSQIGLAGGYNEQFF. The CDR3 DNA follows: TGTGCCAGCAGCCAAATAGGACTAGCGGGGGGATACAATGAGCAGTTCTTC. The chain recombines TRBV4-2 with TRBJ2-1; 14 nucleotides match TRBD2. The CDR3 covers 17 residues. CDR1 and CDR2 (germline): LGHNA, YNFKEQ. V lost 2 bases, J lost 4 bases, and 4 bases stayed unmatched.

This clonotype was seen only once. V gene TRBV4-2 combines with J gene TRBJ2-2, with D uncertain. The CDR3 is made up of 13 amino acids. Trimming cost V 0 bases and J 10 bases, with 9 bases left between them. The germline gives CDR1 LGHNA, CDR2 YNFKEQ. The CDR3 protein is CASSQECQAELFF. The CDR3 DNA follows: TGTGCCAGCAGCCAAGAATGTCAAGCGGAGCTGTTTTTT.

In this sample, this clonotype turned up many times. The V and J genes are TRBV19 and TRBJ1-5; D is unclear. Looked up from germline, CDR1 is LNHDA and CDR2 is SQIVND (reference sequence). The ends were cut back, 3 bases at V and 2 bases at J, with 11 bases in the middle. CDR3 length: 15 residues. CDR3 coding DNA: TGTGCCAGTAGTATCGACTCGCGGGGCAATCAGCCCCAGCATTTT. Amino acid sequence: CASSIDSRGNQPQHF.

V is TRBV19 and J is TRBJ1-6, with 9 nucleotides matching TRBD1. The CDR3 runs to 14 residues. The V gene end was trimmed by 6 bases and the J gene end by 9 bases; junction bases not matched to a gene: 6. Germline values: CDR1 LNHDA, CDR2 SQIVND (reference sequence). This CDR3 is CASSIQGAASPLHF. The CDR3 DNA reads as TGTGCCAGTAGCATACAGGGGGCGGCTTCACCCCTCCACTTT.